A selection of T cell receptor beta chains follows, all from one sample in a study of STAT5B mutations in CD4+ large granular lymphocyte leukemia. Some clones are missing from TCRdb's copy, which holds only in-frame ones; the method was immunoSEQ multiplex PCR. The data contain 30,000 to 35,000 clones, roughly 71% of them seen just once; the ten biggest clones take up 2.5% to 3%. Specimen: CD4+ T cells from blood buffy coats. These receptors were collected from a human donor in good health. Both conserved end residues are part of each CDR3. The order of the fields is clone size, D gene, V gene, J gene, CDR3 DNA, CDR3 protein. A D gene is named only where the DNA matches it firmly. Size values are once, few and many counts, or a class for expanded clones, and some rows have none.

-,-,TRBV21-1,TRBJ1-5,TGTGCCAGCAGCAAAGGGACAGGGGTCAATCAGCCCCAGCATTTT,CASSKGTGVNQPQHF
-,-,TRBV6-6,TRBJ1-1,TGTGCCAGCAGTTCAGCGGGGGCGACTGAAGCTTTCTTT,CASSSAGATEAFF
-,-,TRBV6-1,TRBJ1-5,TGTGCCAGTCAGGGACCGCTGTGGCCCCAGCATTTT,CASQGPLWPQHF
-,-,TRBV9,TRBJ2-2,TGTGCCAGCAGCGTAGCACCAGGCACCGGGGAGCTGTTTTTT,CASSVAPGTGELFF
-,-,TRBV5-8,TRBJ1-2,TGTGCCAGCAGCGCTGCTAGGGGCAGGGGATATGGCTACACCTTC,CASSAARGRGYGYTF
-,-,TRBV10-3,TRBJ2-3,TGTGCCATCAGTGAGGCGAGGGCCCAGTCAAATACGCAGTATTTT,CAISEARAQSNTQYF
-,TRBD2,TRBV2,TRBJ2-1,TGTGCCAGCAACCGACTAGCGGGGGGCAATGAGCAGTTCTTC,CASNRLAGGNEQFF
-,TRBD1,TRBV5-1,TRBJ2-7,TGCGCCAGCAGCTTGGTAGGGACAGGGGGCGGCGAGCAGTACTTC,CASSLVGTGGGEQYF
-,TRBD1,TRBV18,TRBJ1-1,TGTGCCAGCTCACCAGGACAGGGGAGATTGAACACTGAAGCTTTCTTT,CASSPGQGRLNTEAFF
-,-,TRBV5-1,TRBJ1-1,TGCGCCAGCAGCTTGGCAGGGAACGGTAACACTGAAGCTTTCTTT,CASSLAGNGNTEAFF
-,TRBD2,TRBV9,TRBJ2-5,TGTGCCAGCAGCCTAGCGGGGCATCAAGAGACCCAGTACTTC,CASSLAGHQETQYF
-,TRBD1,TRBV6-6,TRBJ2-1,TGTGCCAGCAGTTACTTCCGGGACAGGAATCGCAATGAGCAGTTCTTC,CASSYFRDRNRNEQFF
once,-,TRBV6-1,TRBJ1-1,TGTGCCAGCAGTGAAGGGAGGGCCACTGAAGCTTTCTTT,CASSEGRATEAFF
-,-,TRBV5-1,TRBJ2-7,TGCGCCAGCAGCTTGGACGACGAGCAGTACTTC,CASSLDDEQYF
few,-,TRBV9,TRBJ1-4,TGTGCCAGCAGCGCCGGTCCCACAACTAATGAAAAACTGTTTTTT,CASSAGPTTNEKLFF
-,TRBD1,TRBV2,TRBJ2-5,TGTGCCAGATCAACAGGGGACCAACAAGAGACCCAGTACTTC,CARSTGDQQETQYF
-,-,TRBV7-9,TRBJ2-7,TGTGCCAGCAGCTTAGTTTCCGGCGAGCAGTACTTC,CASSLVSGEQYF